These T cell receptor beta chains were read from a single sample in a study of CD8 T cells in Susac syndrome. One entry per CDR3 protein results from TCRdb running MiXCR on the immunoSEQ multiplex PCR reads. Of some 200,000 distinct CDR3 sequences detected, roughly 96% appear once; the ten largest clones hold about 0.09%. Sequencing was carried out using CD4+ T cells from PBMCs. The origin of the receptors is a human donor with multiple sclerosis. CDR3s include the opening cysteine and the closing phenylalanine or tryptophan. Each record gives: clone size, J gene, D gene, V gene, CDR3 DNA, CDR3 protein. The D gene is left open where the match is weak. The size entry is marked missing in some rows and otherwise reads once, few, many or a size class.

>.|TRBJ1-2|.|TRBV7-2
TGTGCCAGCAGCGAAGCCCGGGACTCAGGAGGGAATGGCTACACCTTC
CASSEARDSGGNGYTF
>.|TRBJ1-2|TRBD1|TRBV27
TGTGCCAGCAGTCTTGGGACAGGGGCGGGCTACACCTTC
CASSLGTGAGYTF
>.|TRBJ2-7|.|TRBV4-1
TGCGCCAGCAGCCAAGACAACCCCTGGGCTCAGAGCTCCTACGAGCAGTACTTC
CASSQDNPWAQSSYEQYF
>.|TRBJ1-1|.|TRBV29-1
TGCAGCGTTCTAGACGGGAACACTGAAGCTTTCTTT
CSVLDGNTEAFF
>.|TRBJ1-3|.|TRBV20-1
TGCAGTGCTGGGAGGTTGTCGTTGGACACCATATATTTT
CSAGRLSLDTIYF
>.|TRBJ1-5|TRBD1|TRBV2
TGTGCCAGCACCCTACAGGGGAGCCAGCCCCAGCATTTT
CASTLQGSQPQHF
>.|TRBJ1-1|.|TRBV2
TGTGCCAGCAGTGTCCTTAGGCACAGGGACACTGAAGCTTTCTTT
CASSVLRHRDTEAFF
>.|TRBJ2-3|.|TRBV3-1
TGTGCCAGCAGCCATAGAGCGGATACGCAGTATTTT
CASSHRADTQYF
>.|TRBJ2-5|TRBD2|TRBV7-9
TGTGCCAGCAGCTCTCGATACTTGGGACTAGCGGTACAAGAGACCCAGTACTTC
CASSSRYLGLAVQETQYF
>.|TRBJ2-3|TRBD1|TRBV2
TGTGCCAGCAGACCGGGACAGGGCACAGATACGCAGTATTTT
CASRPGQGTDTQYF
>.|TRBJ2-5|.|TRBV18
TGTGCCAGCTCTGTCCGGGAGCAAGAGACCCAGTACTTC
CASSVREQETQYF
>.|TRBJ2-7|.|TRBV9
TGTGCCAGCAGCGTGCAGGACACCTACGAGCAGTACTTC
CASSVQDTYEQYF
>.|TRBJ2-7|.|TRBV6-1
TGTGCCAGCAGTTTCGGGTCCCACCGGGGCGAGCAGTACTTC
CASSFGSHRGEQYF
>.|TRBJ2-1|.|TRBV2
TGTGCCAGCAGGCGGCTGCACTACAATGAGCAGTTCTTC
CASRRLHYNEQFF
>.|TRBJ2-1|.|TRBV20-1
TGCAGTGCAACGATTCCTCCCCTGCGGGATGAGCAGTTCTTC
CSATIPPLRDEQFF
>.|TRBJ1-2|TRBD1|TRBV12-3/TRBV12-4
TGTGCCAGCGGATCACAGGGGTATGAAGGCTACACCTTC
CASGSQGYEGYTF
>.|TRBJ1-2|.|TRBV20-1
TGCAGTGCTAGTGCCCGCCTGACCGACTACACCTTC
CSASARLTDYTF
>.|TRBJ1-2|TRBD1|TRBV29-1
TGCAGCGCTGGGACAGTGAGAAACTATGGCTACACCTTC
CSAGTVRNYGYTF
>.|TRBJ2-4|TRBD2|TRBV3-1
TGTGCCAGCAGCCCGTCCGGGGGCGGGGGGGCCCTCATTCAGTACTTC
CASSPSGGGGALIQYF
>.|TRBJ2-1|TRBD2|TRBV20-1
TGCAGTGCTAGAGTCCCCAGCGGGAACGGTAACAATGAGCAGTTCTTC
CSARVPSGNGNNEQFF
>.|TRBJ2-3|.|TRBV27
TGTGCCAGCAGTTTGTGGGACACAGATACGCAGTATTTT
CASSLWDTDTQYF
>.|TRBJ2-1|.|TRBV7-9
TGTGCCAGCAGCTTAGGTGTGGGCTCCGCCGACAATGAGCAGTTCTTC
CASSLGVGSADNEQFF
>.|TRBJ2-1|TRBD2|TRBV9
TGTGCCAGCAGCGTCGGTAGCGGGAGGTACAATGAGCAGTTCTTC
CASSVGSGRYNEQFF
>.|TRBJ1-2|.|TRBV14
TGTGCCAGCAGCCGAGGTTCAGGGCTGGAAGGCTACACCTTC
CASSRGSGLEGYTF
>.|TRBJ1-2|.|TRBV4-1
TGCGCCAGCAGCCAAGGAGGGGCGTTCTATGGCTACACCTTC
CASSQGGAFYGYTF
>once|TRBJ2-7|TRBD2|TRBV7-8
TGTGCCAGCAGCTTAAGCGGGGTTGGGTACGAGCAGTACTTC
CASSLSGVGYEQYF
>.|TRBJ1-2|TRBD1|TRBV3-1
TGTGCCAGCAGCCAGACAGGGGAGGAAGGCTACACCTTC
CASSQTGEEGYTF
>.|TRBJ2-4|.|TRBV4-1
TGCGCCAGCAGCCAAGGGGACGGGAATCTAGCCAAAAACATTCAGTACTTC
CASSQGDGNLAKNIQYF
>.|TRBJ2-7|TRBD2|TRBV20-1
TGCAGTGCTAGAGGGACGGGGGGGGACTACGAGCAGTACTTC
CSARGTGGDYEQYF
>once|TRBJ2-5|TRBD1|TRBV20-1
TGCAGCGTCCACAGGGGTGCGGAGACCCAGTACTTC
CSVHRGAETQYF
>.|TRBJ1-1|.|TRBV30
TGTGCCTGGAGTGTACAGGTGAGCACTGAAGCTTTCTTT
CAWSVQVSTEAFF
>few|TRBJ2-5|TRBD1|TRBV30
TGTGCCTGGAGTAGACAGGGGGCAGGAGAGACCCAGTACTTC
CAWSRQGAGETQYF
>once|TRBJ2-7|TRBD2|TRBV5-4
TGTGCCAGCAGCTTGACCGGGACTAGGTCCTACGAGCAGTACTTC
CASSLTGTRSYEQYF
>.|TRBJ2-2|.|TRBV20-1
TGCTCCGTCGCAGGGCCCGGGGAGCTGTTTTTT
CSVAGPGELFF
>.|TRBJ2-5|.|TRBV5-1
TGCGCCAGCAAGACCGTCGGGGGAGAGACCCAGTACTTC
CASKTVGGETQYF
>.|TRBJ1-1|.|TRBV7-6
TGTGCCAGCAGCCCCGCCCGGTACACTGAAGCTTTCTTT
CASSPARYTEAFF
>.|TRBJ1-2|.|TRBV3-1
TGTGCCAGCAGCCAAGGGCAGGGTTCCCACTATGGCTACACCTTC
CASSQGQGSHYGYTF
>.|TRBJ2-1|.|TRBV24-1
TGTGCCACCAGTCGTGAGGGCTCCTACAATGAGCAGTTCTTC
CATSREGSYNEQFF
>.|TRBJ1-2|TRBD1|TRBV3-1
TGTGCCAGCAGCCAAGGGGCAGGGGGCTACTATGGCTACACCTTC
CASSQGAGGYYGYTF
>.|TRBJ1-1|.|TRBV3-1
TGTGCCAGCAGCCAAGTTGGGGTTCTATCGACTGAAGCTTTCTTT
CASSQVGVLSTEAFF
>.|TRBJ2-3|TRBD2|TRBV29-1
TGCAGCGGTGCTCAGGGAAGGACTAGCAGCACAGATACGCAGTATTTT
CSGAQGRTSSTDTQYF
>.|TRBJ2-7|TRBD1|TRBV11-3
TGTGCCAGCAGCGCAGGGACAGGACCACCCTACGAGCAGTACTTC
CASSAGTGPPYEQYF
>once|TRBJ1-1|TRBD1|TRBV20-1
TGCAGTGCTAGGACAGGGGCCTTGAACACTGAAGCTTTCTTT
CSARTGALNTEAFF
>.|TRBJ1-2|TRBD1|TRBV4-2
TGTGCCAGCAGCCAACAGGGGGACAACTATGGCTACACCTTC
CASSQQGDNYGYTF